This is a list of T cell receptor beta chains from one sample in a study of blood T cell repertoires in COVID-19. Profiled with immunoSEQ multiplex PCR; TCRdb holds only in-frame clones, not every one. This table holds over 250,000 clones, 91% found once. The sample taken for sequencing was peripheral blood. The receptors shown here come from a person between 18 and 35 years old with COVID-19, enrolled during active disease. The CDR3 runs from the conserved cysteine through the conserved F or W. The order of the fields is D gene, V gene, CDR3 length, J gene, CDR3 DNA, CDR3 protein. D genes are given only for firm matches.

TRBD2	TRBV5-4	17	TRBJ2-1	TGTGCCAGCAGCCCCGGGACTAGCGGGTGGTATTACAATGAGCAGTTCTTC	CASSPGTSGWYYNEQFF
.	TRBV9	16	TRBJ1-1	TGTGCCAGCAGCGTATCAAGGGGCAAGTCGGGCACTGAAGCTTTCTTT	CASSVSRGKSGTEAFF
.	TRBV19	13	TRBJ2-7	TGTGCCAGTAGTATCCGAGACTCCTACGAGCAGTACTTC	CASSIRDSYEQYF
TRBD2	TRBV19	14	TRBJ2-7	TGTGCCAGTAGTCGTACTAGCGCCTCCTACGAGCAGTACTTC	CASSRTSASYEQYF
TRBD1	TRBV2	12	TRBJ1-2	TGTGCCAGCAGCGGGGACAGGTCAGACTACACCTTC	CASSGDRSDYTF
.	TRBV6-5	15	TRBJ2-3	TGTGCCAGCGGGCGTGGTATCCCTAGCACAGATACGCAGTATTTT	CASGRGIPSTDTQYF
TRBD2	TRBV15	14	TRBJ2-1	TGTGCCACCAGCAAGCGGGAGTCTTTGAATGAGCAGTTCTTC	CATSKRESLNEQFF
TRBD1	TRBV28	21	TRBJ1-5	TGTGCCAGCAGTTTCAACAGGGCGGGGACAGGGAGCGTAAATAGCAATCAGCCCCAGCATTTT	CASSFNRAGTGSVNSNQPQHF
TRBD1	TRBV18	16	TRBJ2-2	TGTGCCAGCTCACCAGTCCGGGACAGGGTCGCCGGGGAGCTGTTTTTT	CASSPVRDRVAGELFF
.	TRBV4-2	15	TRBJ2-1	TGTGCCAGCAGCCAAGGGGGCGGATCCTACAATGAGCAGTTCTTC	CASSQGGGSYNEQFF
.	TRBV5-6	12	TRBJ2-5	TGTGCCAGCAACGAGGGGGTAGAGACCCAGTACTTC	CASNEGVETQYF